Below are 20 T cell receptor beta chains sequenced from a single sample in a study of blood T cell repertoires in COVID-19. Clones were sequenced by immunoSEQ multiplex PCR, and TCRdb holds only the in-frame ones, with some missing. The sample lists 250,000 to 400,000 clones, about nine tenths seen once, with under 3.5% in the top ten. Sequencing input: peripheral blood. These receptors were taken from a woman aged 25-40 years with COVID-19, enrolled during active disease.

This sequence joins TRBV3-1 (or the pseudogene TRBV3-2) and TRBJ2-7, with 9 bases identical to TRBD1. This CDR3 comprises 15 residues. Germline V gives CDR1 LGHDT, CDR2 YNNKEL (reference sequence). The J segment lost 9 bases and the V segment lost 2 bases, leaving 11 bases of the junction unmatched. In DNA form, the CDR3 reads TGTGCCAGCAGCCAAACTGCGACAGGGGGGTTCGGGCAGTACTTC. The encoded protein is CASSQTATGGFGQYF.

This sequence joins TRBV7-9 and TRBJ1-3, with 7 bases lining up with TRBD1. CDR3 length: 19 amino acids. The trim removed 3 bases at V and 0 bases at J, leaving 14 bases unmatched. Germline V gives CDR1 SEHNR, CDR2 FQNEAQ (reference sequence). Written as DNA, the CDR3 is TGTGCCAGCAGCTTCGGGACAGCTCACCTGCCACCCTCTGGAAACACCATATATTTT. It yields the protein CASSFGTAHLPPSGNTIYF.

This rearrangement joins TRBV27 to TRBJ2-2; possible D gene TRBD2, 5 bases. CDR3 length: 14 residues. V lost 3 bases to trimming and J lost 6 bases, with 11 bases between them. The germline CDR1 and CDR2 sequences are MNHEY and SMNVEV (reference sequence). CDR3 in amino acids: CASSFRDRAGELFF. The DNA for the CDR3 is TGTGCCAGCAGTTTTCGGGATCGGGCCGGGGAGCTGTTTTTT.

On this clone itself: Additional DNA sequences in this sample encode the identical CDR3. CDR3 nucleotide sequence: TGTGCCAGCAGTGATGGGACAGGGGGGTCCGATACGCAGTATTTT. Translating gives CASSDGTGGSDTQYF. This rearrangement joins TRBV2 to TRBJ2-3; 11 nucleotides agree with TRBD1. The CDR3 totals 15 residues. J gave up 6 bases and V 3 bases, and 5 bases lay outside the gene matches. CDR1 is SNHLY, CDR2 FYNNEI, per germline.

This clone was observed once. This rearrangement joins TRBV19 to TRBJ2-6; D is possibly TRBD2 (7 bases). The CDR3 is made up of 16 amino acids. The V gene lost 5 bases and the J gene lost 0 bases, with 11 bases spanning the gap. Germline V gives CDR1 LNHDA, CDR2 SQIVND (reference sequence). For the CDR3, the DNA is TGTGCCAGTAGTTCGGGGGGCATCTCTGGGGCCAACGTCCTGACTTTC. Translation: CASSSGGISGANVLTF. Full variable domain (missing parts from reference TRBV19 and TRBJ2-6): DGGITQSPKYLFRKEGQNVTLSCEQNLNHDAMYWYRQDPGQGLRLIYYSQIVNDFQKGDIAEGYSVSREKKESFPLTVTSAQKNPTAFYLCASSSGGISGANVLTFGAGSRLTVL.

The gene calls are TRBV5-1 and TRBJ1-1, with D perhaps matching TRBD1 (6 bases). CDR1 SGHRS and CDR2 YFSETQ come from the germline V gene. The V end lost 3 bases, the J end lost 0 bases, and 12 bases lay between the germline ends. The CDR3 is 15 amino acids. The CDR3: CASSSGVNMNTEAFF. CDR3 DNA: TGCGCCAGCAGCTCAGGGGTCAACATGAACACTGAAGCTTTCTTT.

The gene calls are TRBV5-4 and TRBJ1-6, with unresolved D. The CDR3 length is 16 residues. In germline, CDR1 is SGHNT, CDR2 YYREEE (reference sequence). The germline V and J ends were trimmed by 0 bases and 3 bases, with 10 bases remaining between them. The CDR3 spells CASSLGGENYNSPLHF. The CDR3 nucleotides read TGTGCCAGCAGCTTGGGAGGCGAAAACTATAATTCACCCCTCCACTTT.

The genes are TRBV2 and TRBJ2-1, with 8 nucleotides matching TRBD2. CDR3 length: 15 residues. V lost 6 bases to trimming and J lost 2 bases; unmatched junction nucleotides: 6. Per the germline V gene, CDR1 is SNHLY and CDR2 is FYNNEI. For the CDR3, the DNA is TGTGCCAGCAGCACAAGCGGGAGCCCCTACAATGAGCAGTTCTTC. Protein sequence: CASSTSGSPYNEQFF.

The rearrangement joins TRBV5-1 to TRBJ2-7; 7 nucleotides line up with TRBD2. Germline CDR1 SGHRS, CDR2 YFSETQ. The ends lost 2 bases at V and 4 bases at J; junction bases unmatched: 6. The CDR3 totals 14 residues. Here the CDR3 reads CASSFEGGPYEQYF. The CDR3 nucleotides read TGCGCCAGCAGCTTTGAGGGAGGGCCGTACGAGCAGTACTTC.

The chain uses TRBV9 and TRBJ2-2, with D perhaps matching TRBD1 (7 bases). Germline loops: CDR1 SGDLS, CDR2 YYNGEE. V was trimmed by 4 bases and J by 2 bases, leaving 15 bases between them. The CDR3 length is 16 residues. CDR3 in amino acids: CASSSHGGGNTGELFF. As DNA, the CDR3 is TGTGCCAGCAGCTCACATGGAGGGGGCAACACCGGGGAGCTGTTTTTT.

The chain recombines TRBV4-1 with TRBJ2-5, with 8 bases identical to TRBD2. Germline V lookup: CDR1 MGHRA, CDR2 YSYEKL. There are 15 residues in the CDR3. After removal of 4 bases from V and 5 bases from J, the junction contained 9 bases not matched to a gene. The CDR3 here is CASSPISGGGETQYF. CDR3 DNA: TGCGCCAGCAGCCCTATCTCGGGAGGGGGGGAGACCCAGTACTTC.

V usage is TRBV29-1 and J usage is TRBJ2-2, with D perhaps matching TRBD1 (6 bases). Germline CDR1 reads SQVTM; CDR2 reads ANQGSEA. The CDR3 extends over 14 amino acids. V shed 4 bases and J shed 3 bases, with 12 bases lying between them. CDR3 protein: CSVGPRTDTGELFF. Here the CDR3 DNA reads TGCAGCGTTGGACCAAGGACAGACACCGGGGAGCTGTTTTTT.

The genes are TRBV3-1 (or the pseudogene TRBV3-2) and TRBJ1-5; D perhaps matches TRBD1 (6 bases). The CDR3 covers 13 residues. Germline CDR1 is LGHDT and CDR2 is YNNKEL (reference sequence). Trimming took off 5 bases at V and 2 bases at J, with 7 bases between the two ends. CDR3 sequence: CASSSGGNQPQHF. In DNA, the CDR3 is TGTGCCAGCAGCTCAGGGGGCAATCAGCCCCAGCATTTT.

This clone was detected once. The rearrangement uses TRBV29-1 and TRBJ1-1; no clear D gene. V was pared by 7 bases and J by 4 bases, with 16 bases between. CDR3 length: 13 residues. CDR1 is SQVTM and CDR2 is ANQGSEA in the germline V gene. The CDR3 DNA reads as TGCAGCGCCACGGCGGCGCAAGGCACTGAAGCTTTCTTT. It encodes CSATAAQGTEAFF.

The chain uses TRBV7-9 and TRBJ1-4; 8 bases are a match to TRBD1. The CDR3 is 16 residues long. CDR1 is SEHNR and CDR2 is FQNEAQ in the germline V gene (reference sequence). J was trimmed by 8 bases and V by 7 bases; bases with no gene match: 15. CDR3 DNA: TGTGCCAGCACATATCGCCTCGACAGGGGACGAGAAAAACTGTTTTTT. Translated, it gives CASTYRLDRGREKLFF.

The chain links TRBV5-4 to TRBJ1-2; D might be TRBD1 (5 bases). Trimming cost V 7 bases and J 8 bases, with 18 bases left between them. The CDR3 runs to 13 residues. CDR1 and CDR2 from the germline V gene are SGHNT and YYREEE (reference sequence). The CDR3 DNA sequence: TGTGCCAGCGGAACTCAGGGCTCTAGGGGCTACACCTTC. As protein: CASGTQGSRGYTF.

This clone was detected only once. This chain uses TRBV6-1 with TRBJ1-3; 7 nucleotides align to TRBD1. The V and J ends lost 3 bases and 3 bases, in that order; junction bases with no gene match: 2. This CDR3 spans 14 amino acids. Germline V gives CDR1 MNHNS, CDR2 SASEGT. CDR3 region: CASSEAGGGNTIYF. The CDR3 region has the DNA TGTGCCAGCAGTGAGGCAGGGGGTGGAAACACCATATATTTT.

The rearrangement uses TRBV12-5 and TRBJ2-3, with TRBD2 matching over 7 bases. The CDR3 is 18 amino acids. CDR1 and CDR2 from the germline V gene are LGHNT and FRNRAP. The junction had 13 bases not matched to a gene; V was cut back by 4 bases and J by 0 bases. The CDR3 is CASGSGGKGNTSTDTQYF. CDR3 sequence (DNA): TGTGCTAGTGGTTCGGGGGGAAAGGGGAATACTAGCACAGATACGCAGTATTTT.

V and J are TRBV2 and TRBJ2-1, with TRBD2 matching 15 bases. The CDR3 runs to 13 residues. CDR1 and CDR2 from the germline V gene are SNHLY and FYNNEI. V shed 7 bases, J shed 11 bases, and the junction held 3 bases outside the gene matches. The CDR3 nucleotides are TGTGCCAGCACCGGGACTAGCGGGGGGAAGCAGTTCTTC. Protein sequence: CASTGTSGGKQFF.

The chain employs TRBV14 and TRBJ2-7, with D possibly TRBD2 on 6 matching bases. This CDR3 has 15 amino acids. The V gene lost 4 bases and the J gene lost 3 bases, with 16 bases spanning the gap. CDR1 SGHDN and CDR2 FVKESK come from the germline V gene. The CDR3 DNA reads as TGTGCCAGCAGCCGAGGGACTGTCCTTATCTACGAGCAGTACTTC. Translated: CASSRGTVLIYEQYF. Together with reference TRBV14 and TRBJ2-7, the CDR3 gives the full variable domain: EAGVTQFPSHSVIEKGQTVTLRCDPISGHDNLYWYRRVMGKEIKFLLHFVKESKQDESGMPNNRFLAERTGGTYSTLKVQPAELEDSGVYFCASSRGTVLIYEQYFGPGTRLTVT.